This is a list of T cell receptor beta chains from one sample in a study of blood T cell repertoires in COVID-19. Libraries were prepared by immunoSEQ multiplex PCR; TCRdb keeps only in-frame clonotypes and omits some of them. The sample has over 250,000 clones, around 90% seen once. Sequenced sample: peripheral blood. All receptors derive from a man aged 45 to 65 with acute or convalescent COVID-19. Each CDR3 is given with its conserved first and last residue. Each record gives: V gene, CDR3 length, J gene, CDR3 protein.

TRBV19	15	TRBJ2-7	CASSRTGAISYEQYF
TRBV5-1	15	TRBJ1-1	CASSLEDRGVTEAFF
TRBV7-2	13	TRBJ1-6	CASSARVNSPLHF
TRBV2	18	TRBJ2-5	CASSEYEGWAGAQETQYF
TRBV2	14	TRBJ1-2	CASTTDSLNYGYTF
TRBV6-5	14	TRBJ2-5	CASSPGVQGETQYF
TRBV7-8	14	TRBJ1-2	CASSSTEANYGYTF
TRBV2	15	TRBJ2-5	CASSSTSGNQETQYF
TRBV9	16	TRBJ2-1	CASSRGLAGVYNEQFF
TRBV6-5	14	TRBJ1-1	CASSYKGASSEAFF
TRBV6-4	15	TRBJ2-1	CASSVLAGAYNEQFF
TRBV6-6	16	TRBJ1-5	CASSGRQGKLDQPQHF
TRBV29-1	12	TRBJ2-7	CSAKDQRYEQYF
TRBV30	14	TRBJ1-6	CAWSYRGLGSPLHF
TRBV2	15	TRBJ1-5	CASSLQGNGNQPQHF
TRBV3-1/TRBV3-2	13	TRBJ1-3	CASRPGSGNTIYF
TRBV16	15	TRBJ1-4	CASSQRGQGNEKLFF
TRBV3-1/TRBV3-2	15	TRBJ2-1	CASSQDRGLYNEQFF
TRBV4-1	15	TRBJ1-2	CASSQDAGMNYGYTF
TRBV5-1	14	TRBJ1-1	CASGVGGANTEAFF
TRBV4-1	17	TRBJ2-1	CASSQEQVGGIRDEQFF
TRBV30	15	TRBJ1-2	CAWSVRAGRSYGYTF
TRBV6-5	14	TRBJ1-4	CASRHQGYGEKLFF